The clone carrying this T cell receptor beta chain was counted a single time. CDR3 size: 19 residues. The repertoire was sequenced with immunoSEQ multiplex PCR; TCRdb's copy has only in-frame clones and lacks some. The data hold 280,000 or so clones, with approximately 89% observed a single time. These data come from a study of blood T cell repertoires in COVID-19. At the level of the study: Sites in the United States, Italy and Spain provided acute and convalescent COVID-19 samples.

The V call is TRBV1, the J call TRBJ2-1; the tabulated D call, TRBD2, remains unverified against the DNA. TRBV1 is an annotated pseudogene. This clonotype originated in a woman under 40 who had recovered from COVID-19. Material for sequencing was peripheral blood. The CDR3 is CTSSQVCPQISSSYNEQFF. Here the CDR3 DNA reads TGCACCAGCAGCCAAGTCTGCCCCCAAATTTCGAGCTCCTACAATGAGCAGTTCTTC.